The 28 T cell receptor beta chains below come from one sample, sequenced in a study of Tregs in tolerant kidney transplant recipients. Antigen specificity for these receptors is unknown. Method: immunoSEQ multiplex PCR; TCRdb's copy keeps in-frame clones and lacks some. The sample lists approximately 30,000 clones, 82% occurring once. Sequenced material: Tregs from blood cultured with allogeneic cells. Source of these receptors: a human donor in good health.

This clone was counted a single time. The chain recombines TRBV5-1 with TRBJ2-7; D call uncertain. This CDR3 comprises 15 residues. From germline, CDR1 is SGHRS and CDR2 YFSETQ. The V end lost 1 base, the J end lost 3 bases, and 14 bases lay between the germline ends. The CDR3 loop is CASSLMVGKGYEQYF. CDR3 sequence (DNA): TGCGCCAGCAGCTTGATGGTGGGAAAAGGCTACGAGCAGTACTTC.

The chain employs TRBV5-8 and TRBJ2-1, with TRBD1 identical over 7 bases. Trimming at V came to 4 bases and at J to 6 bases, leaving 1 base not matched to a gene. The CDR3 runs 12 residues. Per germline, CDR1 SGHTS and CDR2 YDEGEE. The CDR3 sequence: CASSRDSNEQFF. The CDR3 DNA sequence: TGTGCCAGCAGCAGGGACAGCAATGAGCAGTTCTTC.

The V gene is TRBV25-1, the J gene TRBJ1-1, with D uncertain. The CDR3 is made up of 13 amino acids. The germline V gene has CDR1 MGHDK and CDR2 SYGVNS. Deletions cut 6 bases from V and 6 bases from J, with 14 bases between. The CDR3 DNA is TGTGCCAGCAGCCCAAGTGGGAAGCCTGAAGCTTTCTTT. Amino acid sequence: CASSPSGKPEAFF.

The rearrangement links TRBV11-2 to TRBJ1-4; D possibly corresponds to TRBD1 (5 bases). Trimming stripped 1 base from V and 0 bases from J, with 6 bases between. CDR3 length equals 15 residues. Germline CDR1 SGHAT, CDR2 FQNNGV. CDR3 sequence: CASSLGQSTNEKLFF. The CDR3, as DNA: TGTGCCAGCAGCTTAGGACAGTCAACTAATGAAAAACTGTTTTTT. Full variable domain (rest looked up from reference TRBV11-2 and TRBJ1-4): EAGVAQSPRYKIIEKRQSVAFWCNPISGHATLYWYQQILGQGPKLLIQFQNNGVVDDSQLPKDRFSAERLKGVDSTLKIQPAKLEDSAVYLCASSLGQSTNEKLFFGSGTQLSVL.

The CDR3 DNA is TGTGCCAGCAGTGGTCTGGGTATCCAAGAGACCCAGTACTTC. It codes for CASSGLGIQETQYF. The chain couples TRBV6-6 to TRBJ2-5; no firm D call. The length of the CDR3 is 14 residues. V was trimmed by 5 bases and J by 1 base, leaving 11 bases between them. CDR1 and CDR2 (germline): MNHNY, SVGAGI (reference sequence).

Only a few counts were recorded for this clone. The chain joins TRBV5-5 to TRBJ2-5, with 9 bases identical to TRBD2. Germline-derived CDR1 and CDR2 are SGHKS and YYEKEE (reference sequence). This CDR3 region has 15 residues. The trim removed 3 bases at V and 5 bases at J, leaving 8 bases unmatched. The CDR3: CASSWGLASWETQYF. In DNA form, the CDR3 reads TGTGCCAGCAGCTGGGGACTAGCCTCCTGGGAGACCCAGTACTTC.

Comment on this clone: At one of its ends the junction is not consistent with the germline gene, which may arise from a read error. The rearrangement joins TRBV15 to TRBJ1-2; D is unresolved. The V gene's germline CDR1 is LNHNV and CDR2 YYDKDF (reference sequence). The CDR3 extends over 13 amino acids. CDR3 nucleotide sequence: TGTGCCACCAGTAGAGCTAGTGGCTATGACTACACCTTC. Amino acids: CATSRASGYDYTF. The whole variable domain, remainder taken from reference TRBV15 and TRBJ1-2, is DAMVIQNPRYQVTQFGKPVTLSCSQTLNHNVMYWYQQKSSQAPKLLFHYYDKDFNNEADTPDNFQSRRPNTSFCFLDIRSPGLGDTAMYLCATSRASGYDYTFGSGTRLTVV.

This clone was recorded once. CDR3 coding DNA: TGTGCCAGCAGCTTATTCGTAGGACAGCGTCAAGAGACCCAGTACTTC. It is translated as CASSLFVGQRQETQYF. V usage is TRBV7-8 and J usage is TRBJ2-5; tentative D call: TRBD1 (6 bases). The CDR3 extends over 16 amino acids. The V end lost 2 bases, the J end lost 2 bases, and 15 bases lay between the germline ends. Looked up from germline, CDR1 is SGHVS and CDR2 is FQNEAQ.

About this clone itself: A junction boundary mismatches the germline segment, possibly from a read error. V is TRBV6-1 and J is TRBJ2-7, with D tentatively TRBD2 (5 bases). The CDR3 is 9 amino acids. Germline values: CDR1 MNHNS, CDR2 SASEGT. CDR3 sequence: CASSPGKNF. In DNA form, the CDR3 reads TGTGCCAGCAGTCCGGGAAAGAACTTC.

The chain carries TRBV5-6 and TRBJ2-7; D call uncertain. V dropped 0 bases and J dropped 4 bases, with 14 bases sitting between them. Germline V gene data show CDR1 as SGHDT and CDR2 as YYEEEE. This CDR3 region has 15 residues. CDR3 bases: TGTGCCAGCAGCTTGGTAGGTGCCCCAAAATACGAGCAGTACTTC. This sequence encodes CASSLVGAPKYEQYF.

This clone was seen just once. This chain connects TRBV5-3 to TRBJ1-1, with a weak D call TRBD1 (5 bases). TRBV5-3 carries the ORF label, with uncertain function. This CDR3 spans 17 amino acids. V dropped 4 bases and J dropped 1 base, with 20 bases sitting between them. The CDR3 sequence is CARSPGEGSKGNTEAFF. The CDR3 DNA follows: TGTGCCAGAAGCCCTGGGGAGGGGAGCAAAGGGAACACTGAAGCTTTCTTT.

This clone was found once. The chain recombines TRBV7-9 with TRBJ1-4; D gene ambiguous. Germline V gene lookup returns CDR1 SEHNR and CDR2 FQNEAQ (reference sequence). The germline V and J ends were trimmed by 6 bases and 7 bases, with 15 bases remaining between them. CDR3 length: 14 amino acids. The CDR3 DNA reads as TGTGCCAGCAGTCCCACATTTACAGCTGAAAAACTGTTTTTT. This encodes CASSPTFTAEKLFF.

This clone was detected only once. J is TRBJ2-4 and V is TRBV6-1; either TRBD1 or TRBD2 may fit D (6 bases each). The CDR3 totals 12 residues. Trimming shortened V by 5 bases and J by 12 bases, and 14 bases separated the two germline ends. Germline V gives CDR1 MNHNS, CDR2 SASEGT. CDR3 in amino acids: CASSSQGRRQYF. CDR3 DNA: TGTGCCAGCAGTTCCCAGGGGAGGCGTCAGTACTTC.

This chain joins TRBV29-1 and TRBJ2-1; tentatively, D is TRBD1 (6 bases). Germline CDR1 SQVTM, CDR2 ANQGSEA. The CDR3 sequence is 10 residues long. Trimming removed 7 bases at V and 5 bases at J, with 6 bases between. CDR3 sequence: CSGTDNEQFF. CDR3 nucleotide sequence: TGCAGCGGGACAGACAATGAGCAGTTCTTC.

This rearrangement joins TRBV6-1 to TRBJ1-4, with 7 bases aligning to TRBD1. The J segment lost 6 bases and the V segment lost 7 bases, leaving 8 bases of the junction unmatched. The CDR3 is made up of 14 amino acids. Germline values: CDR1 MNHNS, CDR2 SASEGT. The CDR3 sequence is CASKIQGWYEKLFF. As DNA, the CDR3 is TGTGCCAGCAAGATACAGGGGTGGTATGAAAAACTGTTTTTT.

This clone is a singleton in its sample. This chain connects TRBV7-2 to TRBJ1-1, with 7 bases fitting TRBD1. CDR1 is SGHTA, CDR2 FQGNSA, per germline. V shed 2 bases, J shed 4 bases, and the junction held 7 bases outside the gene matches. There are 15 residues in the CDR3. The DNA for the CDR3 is TGTGCCAGCAGCTTAAGGGACAGTCGGACCACTGAAGCTTTCTTT. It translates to CASSLRDSRTTEAFF.

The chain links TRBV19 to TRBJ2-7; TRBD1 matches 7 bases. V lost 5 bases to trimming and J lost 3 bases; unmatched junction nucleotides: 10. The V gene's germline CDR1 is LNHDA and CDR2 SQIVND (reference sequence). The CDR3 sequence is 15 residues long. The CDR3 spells CASSPPGQRRYEQYF. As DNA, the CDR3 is TGTGCCAGTAGTCCACCGGGACAGAGGCGCTACGAGCAGTACTTC.

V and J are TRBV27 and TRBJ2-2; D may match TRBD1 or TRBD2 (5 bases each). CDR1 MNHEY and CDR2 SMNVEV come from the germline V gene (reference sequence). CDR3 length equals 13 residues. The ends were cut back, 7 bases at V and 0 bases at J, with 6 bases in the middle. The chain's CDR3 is CASTGPNTGELFF. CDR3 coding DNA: TGTGCCAGCACGGGGCCGAACACCGGGGAGCTGTTTTTT.

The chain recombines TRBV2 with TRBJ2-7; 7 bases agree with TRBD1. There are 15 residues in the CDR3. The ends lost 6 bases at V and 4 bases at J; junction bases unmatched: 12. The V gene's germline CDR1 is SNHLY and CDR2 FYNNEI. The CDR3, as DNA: TGTGCCAGCAGCGAGGGGACAGCTATCTTGTACGAGCAGTACTTC. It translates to CASSEGTAILYEQYF.

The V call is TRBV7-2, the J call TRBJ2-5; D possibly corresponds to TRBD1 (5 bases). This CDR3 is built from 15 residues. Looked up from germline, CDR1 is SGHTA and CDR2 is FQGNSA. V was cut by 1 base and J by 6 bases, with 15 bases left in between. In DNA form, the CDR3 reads TGTGCCAGCAGCTTAGTTTACAGGAACCGCAAGACCCAGTACTTC. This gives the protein CASSLVYRNRKTQYF.

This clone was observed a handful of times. The DNA for the CDR3 is TGTGCCAGCAGCCCAGCGGGGGCATATGGCTACACCTTC. It translates to CASSPAGAYGYTF. The chain links TRBV7-2 to TRBJ1-2; tentative D call: TRBD1 (6 bases). Per the germline V gene, CDR1 is SGHTA and CDR2 is FQGNSA. The ends were cut back, 5 bases at V and 5 bases at J, with 12 bases in the middle. This CDR3 comprises 13 residues.

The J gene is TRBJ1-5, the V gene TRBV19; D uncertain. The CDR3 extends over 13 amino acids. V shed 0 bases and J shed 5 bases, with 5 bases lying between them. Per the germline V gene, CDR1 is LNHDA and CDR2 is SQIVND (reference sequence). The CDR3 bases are TGTGCCAGTAGTATAGATCTAGATCAGCCCCAGCATTTT. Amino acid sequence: CASSIDLDQPQHF.

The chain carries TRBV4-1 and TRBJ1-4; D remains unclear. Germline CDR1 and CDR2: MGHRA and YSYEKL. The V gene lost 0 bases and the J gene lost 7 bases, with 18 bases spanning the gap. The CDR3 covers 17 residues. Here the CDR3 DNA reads TGCGCCAGCAGCCAAGAGCCAGAGGTAGGCGAGGGTGAAAAACTGTTTTTT. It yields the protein CASSQEPEVGEGEKLFF.

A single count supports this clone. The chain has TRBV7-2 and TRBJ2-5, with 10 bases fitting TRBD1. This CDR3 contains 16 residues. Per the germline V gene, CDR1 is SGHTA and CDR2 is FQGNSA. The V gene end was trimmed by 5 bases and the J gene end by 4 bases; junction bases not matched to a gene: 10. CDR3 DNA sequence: TGTGCCAGCAGCGCAAGGGGGACAGGGGTAGGAGAGACCCAGTACTTC. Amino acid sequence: CASSARGTGVGETQYF.

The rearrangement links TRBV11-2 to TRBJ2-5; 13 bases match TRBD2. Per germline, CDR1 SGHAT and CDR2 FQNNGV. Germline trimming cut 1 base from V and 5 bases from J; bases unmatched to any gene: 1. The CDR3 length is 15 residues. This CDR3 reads CASSLGLAGGETQYF. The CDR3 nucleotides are TGTGCCAGCAGCTTAGGACTAGCGGGAGGTGAGACCCAGTACTTC. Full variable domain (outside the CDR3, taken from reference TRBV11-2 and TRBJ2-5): EAGVAQSPRYKIIEKRQSVAFWCNPISGHATLYWYQQILGQGPKLLIQFQNNGVVDDSQLPKDRFSAERLKGVDSTLKIQPAKLEDSAVYLCASSLGLAGGETQYFGPGTRLLVL.

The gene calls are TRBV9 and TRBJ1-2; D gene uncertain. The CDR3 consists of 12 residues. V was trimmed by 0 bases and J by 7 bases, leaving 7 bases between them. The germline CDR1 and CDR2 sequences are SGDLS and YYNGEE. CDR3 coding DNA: TGTGCCAGCAGCGTAGGATTTGGTGGCTACACCTTC. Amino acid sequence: CASSVGFGGYTF. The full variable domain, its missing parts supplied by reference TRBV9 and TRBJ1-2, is DSGVTQTPKHLITATGQRVTLRCSPRSGDLSVYWYQQSLDQGLQFLIQYYNGEERAKGNILERFSAQQFPDLHSELNLSSLELGDSALYFCASSVGFGGYTFGSGTRLTVV.

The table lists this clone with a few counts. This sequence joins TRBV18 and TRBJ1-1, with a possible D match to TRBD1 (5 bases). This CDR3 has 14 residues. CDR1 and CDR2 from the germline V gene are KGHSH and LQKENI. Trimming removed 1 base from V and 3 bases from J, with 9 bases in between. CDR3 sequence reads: CASSPRRGDTEAFF. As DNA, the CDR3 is TGTGCCAGCTCACCACGGCGGGGGGACACTGAAGCTTTCTTT.

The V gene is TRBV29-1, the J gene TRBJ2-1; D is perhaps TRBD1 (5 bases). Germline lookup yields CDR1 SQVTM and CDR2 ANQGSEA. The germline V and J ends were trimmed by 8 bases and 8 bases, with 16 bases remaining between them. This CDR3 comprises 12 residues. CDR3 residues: CSTRWGRDEQFF. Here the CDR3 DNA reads TGCAGCACTCGATGGGGCCGGGATGAGCAGTTCTTC.